This is a list of T cell receptor beta chains from one sample in a study of blood T cell repertoires in COVID-19. Method: immunoSEQ multiplex PCR; TCRdb's copy keeps in-frame clones and lacks some. Of nearly 250,000 clones listed, approximately 82% are singletons. The sequenced sample was peripheral blood. These receptors came from a woman of 80 years or more with acute or convalescent COVID-19. Both conserved end residues are part of each CDR3. D genes are given only for firm matches. Expanded clones get a size class; other rows say once, few or many, or leave the size out.

v_gene,d_gene,len,j_gene,abundance,CDR3aa,CDR3nt
TRBV30,NA,13,TRBJ1-5,NA,CAWSVQDRQPQHF,TGTGCCTGGAGTGTACAGGATAGGCAGCCCCAGCATTTT
TRBV15,NA,13,TRBJ2-1,NA,CATSSGVYNEQFF,TGTGCCACCAGCAGCGGGGTATACAATGAGCAGTTCTTC
TRBV7-9,NA,13,TRBJ2-1,NA,CASSLVGDNEQFF,TGTGCCAGCAGCTTAGTAGGGGACAATGAGCAGTTCTTC
TRBV28,NA,13,TRBJ2-7,NA,CASSLQVYYEQYF,TGTGCCAGCAGTTTACAGGTTTACTACGAGCAGTACTTC
TRBV6-5,NA,13,TRBJ2-3,NA,CASTRGSTDTQYF,TGTGCCAGCACGAGGGGGAGCACAGATACGCAGTATTTT
TRBV19,NA,15,TRBJ1-4,NA,CASSLRGRENEKLFF,TGTGCCAGTAGTCTTAGAGGACGGGAAAATGAAAAACTGTTTTTT
TRBV5-4,NA,13,TRBJ2-7,NA,CASSSPDGDEQYF,TGTGCCAGCAGCTCACCAGACGGGGACGAGCAGTACTTC
TRBV5-4,TRBD2,18,TRBJ2-5,many,CASSPSGLAGVRQETQYF,TGTGCCAGCAGCCCAAGCGGACTAGCGGGAGTCCGACAAGAGACCCAGTACTTC
TRBV6-5,NA,14,TRBJ1-5,NA,CASSLERGNQPQHF,TGTGCCAGCAGCCTCGAGCGCGGCAATCAGCCCCAGCATTTT
TRBV11-2,TRBD1,16,TRBJ2-7,NA,CASSPRQGLTSYEQYF,TGTGCCAGCAGCCCAAGACAGGGGCTAACATCCTACGAGCAGTACTTC
TRBV19,TRBD1,14,TRBJ1-5,NA,CASSSGTGNQPQHF,TGTGCCAGTAGCTCCGGGACAGGGAATCAGCCCCAGCATTTT
TRBV5-4,NA,15,TRBJ1-1,once,CASSLIQGRSTEAFF,TGTGCCAGCAGCTTAATACAGGGAAGGTCCACTGAAGCTTTCTTT
TRBV7-9,NA,14,TRBJ2-7,once,CASSSTTVTYEQYF,TGTGCCAGCAGCTCCACGACTGTTACCTACGAGCAGTACTTC
TRBV14,NA,13,TRBJ1-1,NA,CASSQGMNTEAFF,TGTGCCAGCAGTCAGGGGATGAACACTGAAGCTTTCTTT
TRBV5-4,TRBD1,14,TRBJ2-5,once,CASRPPGGQETQYF,TGTGCCAGCAGGCCTCCAGGGGGCCAAGAGACCCAGTACTTC
TRBV2,NA,14,TRBJ1-2,NA,CASSDARVNYGYTF,TGTGCCAGCAGTGATGCCAGGGTCAACTATGGCTACACCTTC
TRBV19,NA,13,TRBJ1-1,NA,CASTLYGNTEAFF,TGTGCCAGTACCCTATACGGGAACACTGAAGCTTTCTTT
TRBV10-2,NA,15,TRBJ1-1,NA,CASIAGRRESTEAFF,TGCGCCAGCATCGCTGGGCGAAGGGAGTCCACTGAAGCTTTCTTT
TRBV9,TRBD2,15,TRBJ2-1,NA,CASSGTSGRYDEQFF,TGTGCCAGCAGCGGGACTAGCGGGAGGTATGATGAGCAGTTCTTC
TRBV28,NA,13,TRBJ1-5,NA,CASSGQGRQPQHF,TGTGCCAGCAGCGGGCAGGGAAGGCAGCCCCAGCATTTT
TRBV7-3,TRBD1,14,TRBJ2-3,NA,CASSLGTALDTQYF,TGTGCCAGCAGCCTAGGGACAGCGCTCGATACGCAGTATTTT
TRBV7-2,TRBD1,14,TRBJ1-3,NA,CASSLGTGGNTFYF,TGTGCCAGCAGCTTAGGGACAGGGGGGAATACTTTCTATTTT
TRBV6-1,TRBD1,14,TRBJ2-7,once,CASSDQQGPYEQYF,TGTGCCAGCAGTGATCAACAGGGGCCATACGAGCAGTACTTC
TRBV3-1/TRBV3-2,TRBD1,15,TRBJ1-2,NA,CASSHVGTGKRSYTF,TGTGCCAGCAGCCACGTCGGGACAGGGAAAAGGAGCTACACCTTC
TRBV3-1/TRBV3-2,TRBD2,15,TRBJ2-1,NA,CASRQRKCGSEEQFF,TGTGCCAGCAGACAAAGAAAGTGCGGGAGTGAGGAGCAGTTCTTC
TRBV13,NA,15,TRBJ1-1,few,CASSFRERGNTEAFF,TGTGCCAGCAGCTTCAGGGAGCGGGGGAACACTGAAGCTTTCTTT
TRBV27,NA,13,TRBJ2-3,NA,CASSLKRADTQYF,TGTGCCAGCAGTTTAAAGCGGGCAGATACGCAGTATTTT
TRBV5-1,TRBD1,16,TRBJ1-4,NA,CASSSRTGGRGEKLFF,TGCGCCAGCAGCTCCCGAACAGGGGGCAGGGGAGAAAAACTGTTTTTT
TRBV18,TRBD2,16,TRBJ2-2,NA,CASSPRTSGTTGELFF,TGTGCCAGCTCACCTCGGACTAGCGGGACCACCGGGGAGCTGTTTTTT
TRBV12-3/TRBV12-4,TRBD1,13,TRBJ2-1,NA,CASSYRQGNEQFF,TGTGCCAGCAGTTACAGACAGGGCAATGAGCAGTTCTTC
TRBV28,NA,12,TRBJ2-5,NA,CASSSPQGTQYF,TGTGCCAGCAGTTCCCCGCAGGGGACCCAGTACTTC
TRBV4-1,TRBD1,12,TRBJ1-2,few,CASSFDREGYTF,TGCGCCAGCAGTTTCGACAGGGAGGGCTACACCTTC
TRBV3-1/TRBV3-2,NA,12,TRBJ2-7,few,CASSQTTYEQYF,TGTGCCAGCAGCCAAACAACCTACGAGCAGTACTTC
TRBV7-3,NA,13,TRBJ2-5,NA,CASSAPSSGTQYF,TGTGCCAGCAGCGCCCCCTCATCGGGAACCCAGTACTTC
TRBV18,NA,14,TRBJ2-1,NA,CASSQLPGDNEQFF,TGTGCCAGCTCACAATTACCGGGAGACAATGAGCAGTTCTTC
TRBV12-3/TRBV12-4,NA,13,TRBJ2-7,NA,CASSLAGDYEQYF,TGTGCCAGCAGTTTAGCCGGTGACTACGAGCAGTACTTC